The 29 T cell receptor beta chains in this list originate from one sample, sequenced in a study of T cells in Graves' hyperthyroidism and ophthalmopathy. Amplified regions were TCR beta CDR3 sequences from RNA transcripts. The study used the HTBI primer set for a first-round RT-PCR of the TCR CDR3. TCRdb reanalysed the multiplex PCR reads using MiXCR and keeps one entry per CDR3 protein. The repertoire holds a few hundred thousand distinct CDR3 sequences, with 18% as singletons. Sequencing was carried out using blood. The receptors here all came from a man in his forties with Graves' hyperthyroidism.

The V and J genes are TRBV7-3 and TRBJ2-3, with D maybe TRBD1 (6 bases). The CDR3 covers 16 residues. V was clipped by 3 bases and J by 0 bases, with 13 bases between them. CDR1 is SGHTA, CDR2 FQGTGA, per germline. CDR3: CASSFWDTSSTDTQYF. CDR3 DNA sequence: TGTGCCAGCAGCTTCTGGGACACCTCTAGCACAGATACGCAGTATTTT.

The sample holds many counts of this clonotype. The rearrangement joins TRBV2 to TRBJ2-3; 8 nucleotides match TRBD1. There are 14 residues in the CDR3. The V gene end was trimmed by 6 bases and the J gene end by 2 bases; junction bases not matched to a gene: 4. The germline gives CDR1 SNHLY, CDR2 FYNNEI. This chain's CDR3 is CASSQTGDTDTQYF. The DNA for the CDR3 is TGTGCCAGCAGCCAGACAGGGGACACAGATACGCAGTATTTT.

The CDR3 bases are TGTGCCAGCAGCTTAAGGTCCGACAGGGGGCTAGAGACCCAGTACTTC. Protein: CASSLRSDRGLETQYF. The chain combines TRBV7-3 with TRBJ2-5, with 10 bases aligning to TRBD1. The CDR3 extends over 16 amino acids. Germline CDR1 and CDR2: SGHTA and FQGTGA. Unmatched junction bases numbered 6, after V lost 1 base and J lost 4 bases.

This chain uses TRBV10-3 with TRBJ2-1; either TRBD1 or TRBD2 may fit D (7 bases each). V was pared by 4 bases and J by 9 bases, with 31 bases between. The CDR3 spans 19 residues. From germline, CDR1 is ENHRY and CDR2 SYGVKD. The DNA of the CDR3 is TGTGCCATCAGTGGGGGTAGGGACAGCGGAGGCGGGAGACGGTTTGAGCAGTTCTTC. Translating gives CAISGGRDSGGGRRFEQFF.

This clonotype has only a few counts. CDR3 in DNA: TGCGCCAGCCAAAAAAGCACAGATACGCAGTATTTT. Protein: CASQKSTDTQYF. This sequence joins TRBV10-1 and TRBJ2-3; D uncertain. V lost 8 bases, J lost 0 bases, and 6 bases lay in between. From germline, CDR1 is WNHNN and CDR2 SYGVQD (reference sequence). The length of the CDR3 is 12 residues.

The chain uses TRBV11-2 and TRBJ2-5; TRBD2 aligns across 8 bases. With V trimmed by 0 bases and J by 4 bases, 7 bases remained unmatched. This CDR3 has 16 amino acids. Germline CDR1 reads SGHAT; CDR2 reads FQNNGV. The CDR3 DNA is TGTGCCAGCAGCTTAGATTGGGCTAGCGGGCGAGAGACCCAGTACTTC. As protein: CASSLDWASGRETQYF.

This clonotype was observed at least ten times. The J gene is TRBJ2-5, the V gene TRBV5-1; TRBD1 aligns across 9 bases. CDR3 size: 14 residues. Germline assignment: CDR1 SGHRS and CDR2 YFSETQ. The V gene end was trimmed by 4 bases and the J gene end by 2 bases; junction bases not matched to a gene: 3. This CDR3 reads CASSTGTGQETQYF. The CDR3, as DNA: TGCGCCAGCAGCACTGGGACAGGGCAAGAGACCCAGTACTTC.

This clonotype was seen at least ten times. The gene calls are TRBV28 and TRBJ2-7, with 12 bases aligning to TRBD1. Trimming removed 6 bases from V and 7 bases from J; junction bases left unmatched: 10. Germline V gene data show CDR1 as MDHEN and CDR2 as SYDVKM. This CDR3 comprises 15 residues. The CDR3 here is CASSTPGQGAREQYF. DNA for the CDR3: TGTGCCAGCAGCACACCGGGACAGGGGGCGCGGGAGCAGTACTTC.

This chain connects TRBV30 to TRBJ2-3; no clear D. Per the germline V gene, CDR1 is GTSNPN and CDR2 is SVGIG (reference sequence). CDR3 length: 12 amino acids. V was cut by 4 bases and J by 3 bases, with 8 bases left in between. This CDR3 reads CAWNVGTDTQYF. CDR3 in DNA: TGTGCCTGGAACGTGGGTACAGATACGCAGTATTTT.

This clonotype showed up many times. The chain joins TRBV5-1 to TRBJ1-2; 10 positions agree with TRBD1. The CDR3 loop spans 18 amino acids. From germline, CDR1 is SGHRS and CDR2 YFSETQ. V lost 2 bases to trimming and J lost 6 bases; unmatched junction nucleotides: 16. This CDR3 reads CASSFPLGRTGGSDGYTF. The CDR3, as DNA: TGCGCCAGCAGCTTCCCTCTGGGGAGGACAGGGGGTTCTGATGGCTACACCTTC.

This clonotype was detected a few times. The rearrangement links TRBV5-1 to TRBJ1-4; 11 bases agree with TRBD1. Germline trimming cut 4 bases from V and 7 bases from J; bases unmatched to any gene: 6. The CDR3 has 15 amino acids. CDR1 and CDR2 from the germline V gene are SGHRS and YFSETQ. The CDR3 DNA follows: TGCGCCAGCAGCCCGGGGGACAGGGGGAGTGAAAAACTGTTTTTT. Translated, it gives CASSPGDRGSEKLFF.

At least ten counts were recorded for this clonotype. The genes are TRBV6-2 or TRBV6-3 and TRBJ2-7, with 8 bases aligning to TRBD1. V shed 2 bases, J shed 7 bases, and the junction held 4 bases outside the gene matches. There are 13 residues in the CDR3. Germline lookup yields CDR1 MNHEY and CDR2 SVGEGT. Here the CDR3 DNA reads TGTGCCAGCAGTTACCAGGGGGCGCTTGAGCAGTACTTC. Encoded protein: CASSYQGALEQYF.

The chain has TRBV13 and TRBJ1-3; D gene uncertain. There are 16 residues in the CDR3. Trimming stripped 0 bases from V and 2 bases from J, with 11 bases between. Germline V CDR1 and CDR2: PRHDT, FYEKMQ (reference sequence). The CDR3 region has the DNA TGTGCCAGCAGCTTAGGCCGATCTGTAACTGGAAACACCATATATTTT. Encoded protein: CASSLGRSVTGNTIYF. The full variable domain, in which reference TRBV13 and TRBJ1-3 provide the parts outside the CDR3, is AAGVIQSPRHLIKEKRETATLKCYPIPRHDTVYWYQQGPGQDPQFLISFYEKMQSDKGSIPDRFSAQQFSDYHSELNMSSLELGDSALYFCASSLGRSVTGNTIYFGEGSWLTVV.

The table lists this clonotype with many counts. The J gene is TRBJ2-5, the V gene TRBV2; 8 bases fit TRBD2. The CDR3 sequence is 14 residues long. CDR1 is SNHLY, CDR2 FYNNEI, per germline. V lost 7 bases, J lost 2 bases, and 6 bases stayed unmatched. Here the CDR3 reads CASTSLAGQETQYF. The CDR3 nucleotides are TGTGCCAGCACGAGCCTAGCGGGTCAAGAGACCCAGTACTTC.

At least ten counts were recorded for this clonotype. The chain joins TRBV20-1 to TRBJ2-1, with 9 positions matching TRBD2. The germline V gene has CDR1 DFQATT and CDR2 SNEGSKA (reference sequence). The CDR3 totals 17 residues. Losses at the gene ends were 6 bases for V and 0 bases for J; bases not matched to a gene: 12. CDR3 region: CSALSAGGYSSYNEQFF. The CDR3 nucleotides are TGCAGTGCGCTTTCTGCGGGGGGGTACAGCTCCTACAATGAGCAGTTCTTC.

This clonotype came up a few times. The chain couples TRBV20-1 to TRBJ2-1; TRBD2 agrees at 7 bases. The CDR3 totals 10 residues. Per the germline V gene, CDR1 is DFQATT and CDR2 is SNEGSKA (reference sequence). V trimming: 3 bases; J trimming: 10 bases; junction bases outside the gene matches: 0. The CDR3 loop is CSARGGEQFF. The DNA for the CDR3 is TGCAGTGCTAGGGGAGGGGAGCAGTTCTTC.

On this clonotype: A much larger clone differs by one base, so this may be a read error. This rearrangement joins TRBV7-6 to TRBJ2-3; 13 bases match TRBD2. This CDR3 has 16 amino acids. CDR1 SGHVS and CDR2 FNYEAQ come from the germline V gene. V lost 5 bases to trimming and J lost 5 bases; unmatched junction nucleotides: 7. The CDR3 region has the DNA TGTGCCAGCAGCCAGGAACTAGCGGGGGGGCAAGATACGCAGTATTTT. As protein: CASSQELAGGQDTQYF.

This clonotype was recorded at least ten times. The chain couples TRBV5-1 to TRBJ2-1; 7 nucleotides match TRBD2. The V gene's germline CDR1 is SGHRS and CDR2 YFSETQ. The CDR3 has 15 residues. J gave up 10 bases and V 2 bases, and 12 bases lay outside the gene matches. CDR3 coding DNA: TGCGCCAGCAGCTTAATAGGTGGAGGGGAGGGGGAGCAGTTCTTC. Protein: CASSLIGGGEGEQFF. The variable domain in full, completed from reference TRBV5-1 and TRBJ2-1, reads KAGVTQTPRYLIKTRGQQVTLSCSPISGHRSVSWYQQTPGQGLQFLFEYFSETQRNKGNFPGRFSGRQFSNSRSEMNVSTLELGDSALYLCASSLIGGGEGEQFFGPGTRLTVL.

This clonotype has at least ten counts. The CDR3, as DNA: TGCGCCAGCAGCTTGATCGTGGGCGGTGAAGCTTTCTTT. As protein: CASSLIVGGEAFF. The chain carries TRBV5-1 and TRBJ1-1; D unresolved. CDR3 length: 13 amino acids. V was trimmed by 1 base and J by 7 bases, leaving 11 bases between them. Germline CDR1 SGHRS, CDR2 YFSETQ.

V and J are TRBV4-2 and TRBJ2-1; perhaps TRBD2 as D (6 bases). The CDR3 runs to 15 residues. V lost 3 bases, J lost 5 bases, and 14 bases lay in between. Germline CDR1 reads LGHNA; CDR2 reads YNFKEQ. CDR3 coding DNA: TGTGCCAGCAGCCAGGACCTTAGACTAGACAATGAGCAGTTCTTC. Translation gives CASSQDLRLDNEQFF.

This clonotype was recorded many times. The V and J genes are TRBV7-2 and TRBJ2-7; D uncertain. The CDR3 consists of 11 residues. Trimming took 8 bases from V and 0 from J, leaving 5 bases between them. CDR1 SGHTA and CDR2 FQGNSA come from the germline V gene. The CDR3 sequence: CASSGSYEQYF. The CDR3 coding sequence is TGTGCCAGCTCTGGCTCCTACGAGCAGTACTTC.

Turning to this clonotype: The germline gene is not matched at one end of the junction; a read error may be the cause. The J gene is TRBJ2-7, the V gene TRBV6-1, with TRBD2 identical over 8 bases. CDR3 length: 15 amino acids. The germline CDR1 and CDR2 sequences are MNHNS and SASEGT. The CDR3 sequence is CAGSPPGGLAYEQYF. Here the CDR3 DNA reads TGTGCCGGCAGTCCACCGGGGGGGTTAGCCTACGAGCAGTACTTC.

This clonotype was observed at least ten times. The chain links TRBV7-9 to TRBJ2-1, with TRBD1 as a possible D gene (6 bases). This CDR3 contains 16 residues. Trimming shortened V by 1 base and J by 4 bases, and 14 bases separated the two germline ends. Germline CDR1 and CDR2: SEHNR and FQNEAQ (reference sequence). The CDR3 protein is CASSLGGGEGYNEQFF. CDR3 nucleotide sequence: TGTGCCAGCAGCTTAGGAGGGGGAGAGGGGTACAATGAGCAGTTCTTC.

V and J are TRBV13 and TRBJ1-6; D unresolved. V was pared by 5 bases and J by 7 bases, with 15 bases between. The germline V gene encodes CDR1 PRHDT and CDR2 FYEKMQ (reference sequence). This CDR3 is 15 amino acids long. DNA for the CDR3: TGTGCCAGCAGCCCCCTGGCCGCTTTAAATTCACCCCTCCACTTT. This gives the protein CASSPLAALNSPLHF.

This clonotype occurred a few times. It may be a read error: a sequence one base away is much more abundant. The chain is built from TRBV7-2 and TRBJ2-5, with a tentative D call TRBD1 (5 bases). Germline-derived CDR1 and CDR2 are SGHTA and FQGNSA. Trimming took 2 bases from V and 0 from J, leaving 13 bases between them. The CDR3 runs to 16 residues. CDR3 in amino acids: CASSLSAGKYQETQYF. CDR3 nucleotides: TGTGCCAGCAGCTTATCGGCAGGGAAGTACCAAGAGACCCAGTACTTC.

This clonotype occurred many times. The rearrangement joins TRBV2 to TRBJ2-5, with TRBD2 identical over 7 bases. V trimming: 4 bases; J trimming: 0 bases; junction bases outside the gene matches: 5. Germline assignment: CDR1 SNHLY and CDR2 FYNNEI. The CDR3 length is 15 residues. CDR3 protein: CASSVSGLYQETQYF. The DNA for the CDR3 is TGTGCCAGCAGTGTTAGCGGGCTGTACCAAGAGACCCAGTACTTC.

In this sample, this clonotype turned up a few times. The rearrangement links TRBV20-1 to TRBJ2-3; 10 bases are shared with TRBD2. Germline CDR1 is DFQATT and CDR2 is SNEGSKA (reference sequence). The CDR3 is made up of 14 amino acids. Germline trimming cut 7 bases from V and 2 bases from J; bases unmatched to any gene: 6. Written as DNA, the CDR3 is TGCAGTGGGGGTAGCGGGGGGAACACAGATACGCAGTATTTT. It is translated as CSGGSGGNTDTQYF.

The chain links TRBV25-1 to TRBJ2-5; 8 bases line up with TRBD2. V lost 1 base to trimming and J lost 3 bases; unmatched junction nucleotides: 7. Germline-derived CDR1 and CDR2 are MGHDK and SYGVNS. The CDR3 consists of 16 residues. The CDR3 sequence is CASSEFGGGGEETQYF. CDR3 DNA: TGTGCCAGCAGTGAATTCGGGGGGGGGGGAGAAGAGACCCAGTACTTC.

A few counts support this clonotype. This chain uses TRBV29-1 with TRBJ2-1; D is perhaps TRBD1 (6 bases). The CDR3 sequence is 13 residues long. V was pared by 5 bases and J by 7 bases, with 15 bases between. CDR1 is SQVTM, CDR2 ANQGSEA, per germline. The CDR3 is CSVTQGVSNEQFF. CDR3 DNA: TGCAGCGTTACACAGGGAGTATCGAATGAGCAGTTCTTC.